These 3 T cell receptor beta chains were all obtained from the same sample, sequenced in a study of shared clonotypes between healthy human individuals. Clones were read by immunoSEQ multiplex PCR, and TCRdb kept only the in-frame ones, dropping some. The sample has about 2 million clones, approximately 94% seen once. Naive CD8 cells lacked CD45RO and underwent positive selection for CCR7, leaving out terminally differentiated effector memory CD45RA+ cells. What was sequenced was naive CD8+ T cells sorted from blood. The receptors come from a man aged 18 to 30 in good health.

The genes are TRBV5-4 and TRBJ2-5; the match to TRBD2 covers 8 bases. Germline CDR1 is SGHNT and CDR2 is YYREEE (reference sequence). There are 16 residues in the CDR3. J lost 2 bases, V lost 2 bases, and 8 bases had no gene match. This CDR3 is CASSFSSGQLQETQYF. DNA of the CDR3: TGTGCCAGCAGCTTCTCTAGCGGGCAACTACAAGAGACCCAGTACTTC. Together with reference TRBV5-4 and TRBJ2-5, the CDR3 gives the full variable domain: ETGVTQSPTHLIKTRGQQVTLRCSSQSGHNTVSWYQQALGQGPQFIFQYYREEENGRGNFPPRFSGLQFPNYSSELNVNALELDDSALYLCASSFSSGQLQETQYFGPGTRLLVL.

This clone was recorded only once. This chain uses TRBV5-4 with TRBJ2-2; D not certain. Germline CDR1 and CDR2: SGHNT and YYREEE (reference sequence). V lost 0 bases, J lost 6 bases, and 3 bases lay in between. The CDR3 consists of 12 residues. In nucleotides, the CDR3 is TGTGCCAGCAGCTTGGATGCCGGGGAGCTGTTTTTT. Translated, it gives CASSLDAGELFF.

This clone has only one observation. This chain uses TRBV27 with TRBJ2-7; 9 bases align to TRBD1. With 6 bases clipped from V and 3 bases from J, the junction kept 9 bases outside the gene matches. The CDR3 spans 15 residues. The V gene's germline CDR1 is MNHEY and CDR2 SMNVEV (reference sequence). The CDR3 DNA reads TGTGCCAGCAGACCATCCGGGACAGGGAACTACGAGCAGTACTTC. Translation gives CASRPSGTGNYEQYF.